Below are 2 T cell receptor beta chains sequenced from a single sample in a study of OX40 agonist ivuxolimab in advanced cancers. Preparation of the library involved the immunoSEQ multiplex PCR assay. This immuneACCESS table, as held by TCRdb, lists in-frame sequences with V and J called but not all clones. Of the missing ones, under half trace to an unresolved V gene in checked studies; the others have no known cause. This sample comprises about 80,000 clones, approximately 84% of them detected only once. The biggest ten clones account for 20% to 30% of the sample. Sequenced material: CD4+ or CD8+ T cells sorted from blood, taken in a trial of the OX40 agonist ivuxolimab. These receptors were obtained from an adult with an advanced solid tumor such as melanoma, head and neck, liver or kidney cancer.

V is TRBV7-9 and J is TRBJ2-1; D unclear. CDR1 SEHNR and CDR2 FQNEAQ come from the germline V gene (reference sequence). The CDR3 is 15 residues long. V gave up 1 base and J gave up 8 bases, with 15 bases separating them. The CDR3 loop reads CASSLVRQRGDEQFF. The CDR3 DNA sequence: TGTGCCAGCAGCTTAGTGCGGCAAAGAGGCGATGAGCAGTTCTTC.

This clone occurred once. The chain joins TRBV4-3 to TRBJ2-1, with TRBD2 matching 12 bases. The CDR3 contains 18 residues. The germline gives CDR1 LGHNA, CDR2 YSLEER. The V gene end was trimmed by 1 base and the J gene end by 7 bases; junction bases not matched to a gene: 11. The CDR3 protein is CASSQGTSGAAVRNEQFF. The CDR3, as DNA: TGCGCCAGCAGCCAAGGGACTAGCGGGGCAGCGGTAAGGAATGAGCAGTTCTTC.